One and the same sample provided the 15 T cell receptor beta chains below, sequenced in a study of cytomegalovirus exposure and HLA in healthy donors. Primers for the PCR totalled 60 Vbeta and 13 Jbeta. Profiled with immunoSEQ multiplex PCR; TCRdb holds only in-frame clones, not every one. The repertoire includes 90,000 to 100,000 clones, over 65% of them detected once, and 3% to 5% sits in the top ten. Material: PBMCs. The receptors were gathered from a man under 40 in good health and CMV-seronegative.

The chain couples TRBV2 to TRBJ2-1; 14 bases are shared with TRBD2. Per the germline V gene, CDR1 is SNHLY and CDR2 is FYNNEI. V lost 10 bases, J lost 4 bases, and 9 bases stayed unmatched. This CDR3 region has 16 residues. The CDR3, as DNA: TGTGCCACGACTAGCGGGGGGGCCGGGAGTTACAATGAGCAGTTCTTC. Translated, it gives CATTSGGAGSYNEQFF.

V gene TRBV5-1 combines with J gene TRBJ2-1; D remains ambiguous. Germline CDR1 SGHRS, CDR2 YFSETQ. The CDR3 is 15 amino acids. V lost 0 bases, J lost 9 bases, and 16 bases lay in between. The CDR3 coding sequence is TGCGCCAGCAGCTTGGATCCGACTCCTCTTAGTGAGCAGTTCTTC. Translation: CASSLDPTPLSEQFF.

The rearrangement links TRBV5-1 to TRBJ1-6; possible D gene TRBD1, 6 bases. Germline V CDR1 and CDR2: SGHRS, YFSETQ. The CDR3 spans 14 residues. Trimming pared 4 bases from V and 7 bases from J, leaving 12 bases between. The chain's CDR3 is CASSLDSSNSPLHF. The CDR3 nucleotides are TGCGCCAGCAGCCTGGACAGTTCCAATTCACCCCTCCACTTT.

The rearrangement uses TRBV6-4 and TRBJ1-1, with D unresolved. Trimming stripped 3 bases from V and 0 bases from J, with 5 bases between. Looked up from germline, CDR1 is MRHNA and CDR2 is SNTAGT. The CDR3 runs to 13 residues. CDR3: CASSENMNTEAFF. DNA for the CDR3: TGTGCCAGCAGTGAAAATATGAACACTGAAGCTTTCTTT.

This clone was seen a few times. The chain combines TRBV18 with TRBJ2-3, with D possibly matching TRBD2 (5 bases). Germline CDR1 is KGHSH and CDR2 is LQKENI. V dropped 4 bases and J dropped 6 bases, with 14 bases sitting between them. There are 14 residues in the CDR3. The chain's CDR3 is CASSRGLPPDTQYF. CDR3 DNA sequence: TGTGCCAGCTCACGTGGACTTCCCCCCGATACGCAGTATTTT.

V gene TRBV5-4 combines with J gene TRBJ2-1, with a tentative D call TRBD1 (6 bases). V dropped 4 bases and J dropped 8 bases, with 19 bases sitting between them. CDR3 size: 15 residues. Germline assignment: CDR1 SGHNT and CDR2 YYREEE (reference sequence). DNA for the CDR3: TGTGCCAGCAGCCTGGGGGTACAGGGTTCGGATGAGCAGTTCTTC. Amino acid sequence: CASSLGVQGSDEQFF.

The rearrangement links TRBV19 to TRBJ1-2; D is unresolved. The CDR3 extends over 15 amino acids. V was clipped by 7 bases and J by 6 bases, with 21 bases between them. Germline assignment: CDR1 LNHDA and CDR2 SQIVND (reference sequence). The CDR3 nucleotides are TGTGCCAGTATCCCCCGGCAGGCGGGGTTGGATGGCTACACCTTC. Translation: CASIPRQAGLDGYTF.

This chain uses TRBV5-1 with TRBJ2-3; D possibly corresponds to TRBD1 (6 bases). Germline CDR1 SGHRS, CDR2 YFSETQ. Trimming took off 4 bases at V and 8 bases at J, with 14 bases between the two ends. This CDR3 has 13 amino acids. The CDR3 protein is CASSKGVAGTQYF. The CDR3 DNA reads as TGCGCCAGCAGCAAGGGGGTTGCTGGTACGCAGTATTTT.

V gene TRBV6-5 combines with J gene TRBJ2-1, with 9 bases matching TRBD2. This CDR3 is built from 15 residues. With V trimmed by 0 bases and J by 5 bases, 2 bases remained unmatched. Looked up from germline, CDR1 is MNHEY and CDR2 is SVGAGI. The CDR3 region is CASSYSTSGHNEQFF. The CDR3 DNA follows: TGTGCCAGCAGTTACTCGACTAGCGGACACAATGAGCAGTTCTTC.

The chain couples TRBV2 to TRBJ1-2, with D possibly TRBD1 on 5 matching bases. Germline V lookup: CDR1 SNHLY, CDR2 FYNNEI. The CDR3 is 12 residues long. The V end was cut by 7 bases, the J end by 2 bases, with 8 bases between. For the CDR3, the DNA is TGTGCCAGCACCAGACAGAACTATGGCTACACCTTC. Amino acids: CASTRQNYGYTF.

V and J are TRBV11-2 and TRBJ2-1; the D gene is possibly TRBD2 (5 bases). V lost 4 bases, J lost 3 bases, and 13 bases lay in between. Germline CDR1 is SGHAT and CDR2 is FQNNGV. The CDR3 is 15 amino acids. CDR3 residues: CASSSLTRGYNEQFF. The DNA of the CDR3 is TGTGCCAGCAGCTCACTAACCCGGGGCTACAATGAGCAGTTCTTC. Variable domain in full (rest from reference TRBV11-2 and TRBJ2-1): EAGVAQSPRYKIIEKRQSVAFWCNPISGHATLYWYQQILGQGPKLLIQFQNNGVVDDSQLPKDRFSAERLKGVDSTLKIQPAKLEDSAVYLCASSSLTRGYNEQFFGPGTRLTVL.

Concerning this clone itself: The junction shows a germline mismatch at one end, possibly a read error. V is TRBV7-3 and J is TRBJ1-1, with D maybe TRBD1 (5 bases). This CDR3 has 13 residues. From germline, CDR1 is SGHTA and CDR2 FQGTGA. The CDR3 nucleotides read TGTTCCAGCAGTCAGGGCCGGAACACTGAAGCTTTCTTT. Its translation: CSSSQGRNTEAFF.

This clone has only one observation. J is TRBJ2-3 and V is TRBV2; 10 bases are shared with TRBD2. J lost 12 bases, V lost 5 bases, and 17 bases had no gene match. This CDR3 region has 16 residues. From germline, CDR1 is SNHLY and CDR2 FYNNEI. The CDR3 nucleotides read TGTGCCAGCAGTCCATTACTTACTACTAGCGGGGCTTCCCAGTATTTT. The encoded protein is CASSPLLTTSGASQYF. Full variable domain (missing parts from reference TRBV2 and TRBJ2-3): EPEVTQTPSHQVTQMGQEVILRCVPISNHLYFYWYRQILGQKVEFLVSFYNNEISEKSEIFDDQFSVERPDGSNFTLKIRSTKLEDSAMYFCASSPLLTTSGASQYFGPGTRLTVL.

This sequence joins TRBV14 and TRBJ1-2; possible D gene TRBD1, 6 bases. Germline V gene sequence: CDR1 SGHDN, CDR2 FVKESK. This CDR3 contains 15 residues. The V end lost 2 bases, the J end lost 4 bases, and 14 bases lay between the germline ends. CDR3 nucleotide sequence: TGTGCCAGCAGCCAAACTGGGCAGGGGATCTATGGCTACACCTTC. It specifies CASSQTGQGIYGYTF.

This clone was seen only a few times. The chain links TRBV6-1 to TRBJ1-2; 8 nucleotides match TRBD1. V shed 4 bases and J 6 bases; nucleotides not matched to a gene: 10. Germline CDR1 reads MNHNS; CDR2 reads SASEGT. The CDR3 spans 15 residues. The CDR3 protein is CASSAETGDTHGYTF. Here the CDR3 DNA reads TGTGCCAGCAGTGCCGAGACAGGGGATACGCATGGCTACACCTTC.